This T cell receptor (beta chain) was identified in a study of early T cells in non-severe SARS-CoV-2 infection (dated by TCRdb to the early 2020s). Some background on the complete study: TCR sequencing used bulk RNA from unsorted whole blood, so alpha and beta chains could not be paired. The paper as a whole reports these results and caveats: VDJdb matching was skewed toward anti-spike CD8 responses and likely underestimated virus-specific expansions by missing private and CD4 specificities.

Receptor libraries were prepared by 5' RACE. Reads for this sample came from a NextSeq 500. In the TCR library protocol, unique molecular identifiers were attached to individual cDNA molecules to correct for PCR bias and sequencing error. Both TCR alpha and beta chains were sequenced, and tight co-correlation was observed between alpha and beta sequence abundances in each sample. In the source study's methods: V gene, J gene and CDR3 annotation of TCR sequences was performed with Decombinator V4. Expanded TCRs were defined as changing significantly between any two time points under a Poisson model with p below 0.0001. TCR abundances were normalised to the total number of TCRs sequenced per sample and were expressed as counts per million. MAIT TCRs were defined by TRAV1-2 paired with TRAJ12, TRAJ20 or TRAJ33, and iNKT TCRs by TRAV10 paired with TRAJ18. VDJdb, accessed 1 November 2021, was searched for CMV, EBV and SARS-CoV-2 annotated TCRs, with TCRs annotated for multiple antigens excluded. The raw public reads went through TCRdb reprocessing: fastp at Q25, MiXCR clone calling, in-frame beta chains kept. Identical CDR3 protein sequences are pooled into one entry, listed with their most common genes and DNA. TCRdb, rather than the study authors, made the V and J calls. The sample yields about 61,000 distinct CDR3 sequences; 9.5% to 15% were counted once. Roughly 1.2% of the sample belongs to the ten largest clones.

CDR1 is given as LNHNV and CDR2 as YYDKDF, both from the germline V gene (reference sequence). V drops 4 bases and J drops 4 bases, leaving 16 bases in between. The CDR3, from cysteine to phenylalanine, totals 16 residues. The sequence is cut down to CDR3 DNA, 48 bases in frame from base 1. The study was a case-control design nested within a healthcare worker cohort in London, UK, with weekly nasopharyngeal swab PCR tests and blood sampling. Healthcare workers were recruited between 23 and 31 March 2020, during the week of the UK lockdown, and were followed weekly for up to about 15 weeks. In the case of this clonotype: Its antigen is not yet known. No base-level quality is on record; no much larger clone is a single base apart.

The sample in question was whole blood, obtained at baseline. Recombination joined TRBV15 with TRBJ1-4; matching of 5 bases hints at TRBD1 as the D gene. This clonotype originated in an adult who was a healthcare worker with PCR-confirmed SARS-CoV-2 infection or an uninfected control (not recorded which). The donor label of this sample is uncertain. The CDR3 in this case is CATSTLPGVVNEKLFF. The sequence in DNA is TGTGCCACCAGCACCCTTCCGGGGGTGGTTAATGAAAAACTGTTTTTT.